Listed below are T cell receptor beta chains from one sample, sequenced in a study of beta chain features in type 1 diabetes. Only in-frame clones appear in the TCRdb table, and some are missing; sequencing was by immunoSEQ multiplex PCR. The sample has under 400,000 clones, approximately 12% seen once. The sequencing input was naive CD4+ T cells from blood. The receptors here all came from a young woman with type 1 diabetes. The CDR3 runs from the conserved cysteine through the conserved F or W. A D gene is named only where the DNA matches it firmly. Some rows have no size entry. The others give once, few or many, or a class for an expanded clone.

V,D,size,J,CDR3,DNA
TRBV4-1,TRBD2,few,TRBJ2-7,CASSPQVAGLPFYEQYF,TGCGCCAGCAGCCCCCAGGTAGCGGGACTCCCCTTCTACGAGCAGTACTTC
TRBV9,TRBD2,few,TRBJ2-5,CASSVGASGGQETQYF,TGTGCCAGCAGCGTAGGAGCTAGCGGGGGCCAAGAGACCCAGTACTTC
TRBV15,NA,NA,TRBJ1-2,CATSDRRGSSYGYTF,TGTGCCACCAGCGATCGGCGGGGGAGTTCCTATGGCTACACCTTC
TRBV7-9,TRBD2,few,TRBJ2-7,CASSFTPLAGGLYEQYF,TGTGCCAGCAGCTTTACCCCATTAGCGGGGGGACTCTACGAGCAGTACTTC
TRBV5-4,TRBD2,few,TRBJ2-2,CASSRGLANTGELFF,TGTGCCAGCAGCCGCGGACTAGCGAACACCGGGGAGCTGTTTTTT
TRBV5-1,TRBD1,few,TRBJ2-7,CASSLPGTGASYEQYF,TGCGCCAGCAGCTTGCCCGGGACAGGGGCATCCTACGAGCAGTACTTC
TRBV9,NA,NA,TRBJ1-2,CASSVGPGGYGYTF,TGTGCCAGCAGCGTAGGGCCTGGAGGCTATGGCTACACCTTC
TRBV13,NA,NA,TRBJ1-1,CASSLGGALTGNTEAFF,TGTGCCAGCAGCTTAGGGGGGGCTTTGACAGGAAACACTGAAGCTTTCTTT
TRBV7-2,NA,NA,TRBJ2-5,CASSLMGLAGETQYF,TGTGCCAGCAGCCTAATGGGACTGGCGGGGGAGACCCAGTACTTC
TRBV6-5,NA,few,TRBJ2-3,CASRYGARQDTQYF,TGTGCCAGCAGATACGGGGCCCGACAAGATACGCAGTATTTT
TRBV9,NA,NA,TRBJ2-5,CASSTRTGIGETQYF,TGTGCCAGCAGCACCCGAACAGGGATTGGCGAGACCCAGTACTTC
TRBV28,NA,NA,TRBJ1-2,CASSLVPGMSGYTF,TGTGCCAGCAGTTTGGTCCCAGGGATGAGTGGCTACACCTTC
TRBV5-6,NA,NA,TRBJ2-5,CASSFTERETQYF,TGTGCCAGCAGCTTCACAGAACGAGAGACCCAGTACTTC
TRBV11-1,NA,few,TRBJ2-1,CASSLAQYNEQFF,TGTGCCAGCAGCTTAGCCCAGTACAATGAGCAGTTCTTC
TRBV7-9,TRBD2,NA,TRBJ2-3,CASSALAGGSSDTQYF,TGTGCCAGCAGCGCACTAGCGGGGGGATCGTCAGATACGCAGTATTTT
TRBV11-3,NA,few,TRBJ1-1,CASSSPTRGNTEAFF,TGTGCCAGCAGCTCTCCGACAAGGGGGAACACTGAAGCTTTCTTT
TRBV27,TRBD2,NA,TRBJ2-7,CASSFRREVKQYF,TGTGCCAGCAGTTTCCGGCGGGAGGTAAAGCAGTACTTC
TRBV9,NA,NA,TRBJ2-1,CASSRSEVLNEQFF,TGTGCCAGCAGCCGATCCGAGGTCCTCAATGAGCAGTTCTTC
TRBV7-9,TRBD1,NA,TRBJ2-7,CASSSGTGSYEQYF,TGTGCCAGCAGTTCCGGGACAGGCTCCTACGAGCAGTACTTC
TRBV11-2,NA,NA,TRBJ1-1,CASSLGRGRLNTEAFF,TGTGCCAGCAGCTTAGGTCGGGGGAGATTGAACACTGAAGCTTTCTTT
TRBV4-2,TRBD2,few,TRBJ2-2,CASSSQRGGRSTGELFF,TGTGCCAGCAGCTCCCAAAGGGGCGGGAGGTCCACCGGGGAGCTGTTTTTT
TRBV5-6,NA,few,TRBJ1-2,CASSLGQINYGYTF,TGTGCCAGCAGCTTGGGACAGATCAACTATGGCTACACCTTC
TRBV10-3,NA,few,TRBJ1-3,CAISELSASGNTIYF,TGTGCCATCAGTGAATTGAGCGCGTCTGGAAACACCATATATTTT
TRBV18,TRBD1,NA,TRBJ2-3,CASSTDRMKAQYF,TGTGCCAGCTCAACGGACAGGATGAAGGCGCAGTATTTT
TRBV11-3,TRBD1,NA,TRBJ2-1,CASTYEYTRTGNEQFF,TGTGCCAGCACCTACGAATACACCCGGACAGGGAATGAGCAGTTCTTC
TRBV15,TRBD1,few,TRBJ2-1,CATSHSPGTGLNEQFF,TGTGCCACCAGCCACTCTCCCGGGACAGGACTCAATGAGCAGTTCTTC
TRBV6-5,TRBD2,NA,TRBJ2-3,CASTDGTSGKDTQYF,TGTGCCAGCACCGACGGGACTAGCGGGAAAGATACGCAGTATTTT
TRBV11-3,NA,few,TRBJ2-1,CASSYGGSSYNEQFF,TGTGCCAGCAGCTACGGCGGAAGCTCCTACAATGAGCAGTTCTTC
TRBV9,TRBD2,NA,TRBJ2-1,CASSGGSSGYNEQFF,TGTGCCAGCAGCGGCGGTTCTAGCGGGTACAATGAGCAGTTCTTC
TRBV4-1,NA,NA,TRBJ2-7,CASSRGIANEQYF,TGCGCCAGCAGCCGAGGAATCGCGAACGAGCAGTACTTC
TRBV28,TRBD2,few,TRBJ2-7,CASSLPGGEPYF,TGTGCCAGCAGTCTTCCCGGGGGGGAACCGTACTTC
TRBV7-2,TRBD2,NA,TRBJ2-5,CASSLRRGTSVQETQYF,TGTGCCAGCAGCTTACGCCGAGGGACTAGCGTGCAAGAGACCCAGTACTTC
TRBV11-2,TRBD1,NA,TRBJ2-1,CASSLNAQGRQFF,TGTGCCAGCAGCTTAAATGCACAGGGGCGGCAGTTCTTC
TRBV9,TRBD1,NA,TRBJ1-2,CASSDRDSYGYTF,TGTGCCAGCAGCGACCGGGACAGCTATGGCTACACCTTC
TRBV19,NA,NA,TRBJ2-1,CASRVGSSYNEQFF,TGTGCCAGTAGGGTCGGGAGCTCCTACAATGAGCAGTTCTTC
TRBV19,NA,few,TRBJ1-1,CASGGTEAFF,TGTGCCAGCGGGGGTACTGAAGCTTTCTTT
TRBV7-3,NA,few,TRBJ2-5,CASSSDTKTQYF,TGTGCCAGCAGCTCCGACACAAAGACCCAGTACTTC
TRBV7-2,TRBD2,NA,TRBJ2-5,CASSDRLAGGPLETQYF,TGTGCCAGCAGCGACAGACTAGCGGGGGGGCCGTTAGAGACCCAGTACTTC
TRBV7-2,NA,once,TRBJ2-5,CASSLMGPPETQYF,TGTGCCAGCAGCTTAATGGGGCCGCCGGAGACCCAGTACTTC